These T cell receptor beta chains were read from a single sample in a study of blood T cells in healthy people across ages. Using its own MiXCR run on the 5' RACE reads, TCRdb lists one record per CDR3 protein. The data show about 810,000 distinct CDR3 sequences, with under 40% seen just once and roughly 13% held by the top ten. Sequenced material: blood. The receptors were gathered from a man aged 18 to 30 in good health. The CDR3 runs from the conserved cysteine through the conserved F or W. A D gene is named only where the DNA matches it firmly. A row's size may be missing; if present it is once, few, many or a size class.

abundance	v_gene	d_gene	j_gene	CDR3nt	CDR3aa
.	TRBV12-3/TRBV12-4	TRBD1	TRBJ1-1	TGTGCCAGCAGTTTAAGATCGGGACAGGGGGTAGCTTTCTTT	CASSLRSGQGVAFF
.	TRBV5-1	.	TRBJ2-1	TGCGCCAGCGGCTTTCGGGACCCCTACAATGAGCAGTTCTTC	CASGFRDPYNEQFF
.	TRBV3-1	.	TRBJ2-7	TGTGCCAGCAGCCAATCGAACTACGAGCAGTACTTC	CASSQSNYEQYF
.	TRBV5-1	TRBD1	TRBJ1-4	TGCGCCAGCAGCGGGAGAGGACAGGCAACTAATGAAAAACTGTTTTTT	CASSGRGQATNEKLFF
.	TRBV5-5	TRBD1	TRBJ2-1	TGTGCCAGCAGCTCCACAGGGGGGAGAAATGAGCAGTTCTTC	CASSSTGGRNEQFF
.	TRBV9	TRBD2	TRBJ2-2	TGTGTCAGCAGCGTAAATCCGGGGGGGAACACCGGGGAGCTGTTTTTT	CVSSVNPGGNTGELFF
few	TRBV10-3	TRBD1	TRBJ1-4	TGTGCCATCAGAAACAGGGGCACCCCTAATGAAAAACTGTTTTTT	CAIRNRGTPNEKLFF
.	TRBV6-6	TRBD1	TRBJ1-6	TGTGCCAGCACCGTCCTTCGGACAGGGGTGATTGGTTCACCCCTCCACTTT	CASTVLRTGVIGSPLHF
few	TRBV30	.	TRBJ1-6	TGTGCCTGGACCGGCGAATCACCCCTCCACTTT	CAWTGESPLHF
.	TRBV20-1	TRBD2	TRBJ2-3	TGCAGTGCTAGAGACCCGGGACTAGCATATATCACAGATACGCAGTATTTT	CSARDPGLAYITDTQYF
.	TRBV9	.	TRBJ2-6	TGTGCCAGCAGCCGATCCCCCAATCCCCACGGAGGGGCCAACGTCCTGACTTTC	CASSRSPNPHGGANVLTF
few	TRBV5-1	TRBD1	TRBJ2-7	TGCGCCAGCAGCGCCACGACAGGGAGACACGAGCAGTACTTC	CASSATTGRHEQYF
few	TRBV7-8	.	TRBJ2-3	TGTGCCAGCAGCCCCACCGAGGCTGTCACAGATACGCAGTATTTT	CASSPTEAVTDTQYF
.	TRBV15	.	TRBJ2-1	TGTGCCACCAGCAGAGGGACCGTCTTCTCCTACAATGAGCAGTTCTTC	CATSRGTVFSYNEQFF
.	TRBV12-3/TRBV12-4	TRBD1	TRBJ2-7	TGTGCCAGCAGTCAAGACAGGGGAAACTACAATGAGCAGTACTTC	CASSQDRGNYNEQYF
few	TRBV20-1	TRBD1	TRBJ1-2	TGCAGTGCTAGGGACACGGGACAGGGAAACTATGGCTACACCTTC	CSARDTGQGNYGYTF
.	TRBV7-9	.	TRBJ2-6	TGTGCCAGCAGCTTAAAGGGTGCTGGGGCCAACGTCCTGACTTTC	CASSLKGAGANVLTF
many	TRBV27	.	TRBJ2-1	TGTGCCAGCGTGCAGTACAATGAGCAGTTCTTC	CASVQYNEQFF
.	TRBV25-1	.	TRBJ1-1	TGTGCCAGCAGTGACGTAGGTCAAGTCGAAGCTTTCTTT	CASSDVGQVEAFF
.	TRBV12-3/TRBV12-4	.	TRBJ1-4	TGTGCCAGCAGGCCCACGGGGAGGGATGAAAAACTGTTTTTT	CASRPTGRDEKLFF
few	TRBV4-3	.	TRBJ2-2	TGCGCCAGCAGCCAGGGGAACAGCTTGGGCACCGGGGAGCTGTTTTTT	CASSQGNSLGTGELFF
.	TRBV12-3/TRBV12-4	.	TRBJ2-5	TGTGCCAGCAGCCGCGTTGAGGAGCGGGAGACCCAGTACTTC	CASSRVEERETQYF
.	TRBV7-9	.	TRBJ1-3	TGTGCCAGCAGCTTAAACGGGGTACTCGGTGGAAACACCATATATTTT	CASSLNGVLGGNTIYF
.	TRBV10-3	.	TRBJ1-2	TGTGCCATCAGTTCCCCTGGCAGGGAAAAGGGCCAAAGAGGCTACACCTTC	CAISSPGREKGQRGYTF
.	TRBV6-4	.	TRBJ1-1	TGTGCCAGCAGTGACCCGGTCAAGGGTGAAGCTTTCTTT	CASSDPVKGEAFF
.	TRBV5-1	TRBD2	TRBJ2-1	TGCGCCAGCATGAGCGGGGGGGCATCATTCGATGAGCAGTTCTTC	CASMSGGASFDEQFF
.	TRBV5-1	.	TRBJ1-4	TGCGCCAGCAGCGGGGTGGGCACTTCAACTAATGAAAAACTGTTTTTT	CASSGVGTSTNEKLFF
few	TRBV25-1	TRBD1	TRBJ2-6	TGTGCCAGCAGTGCCTGGGACAGGGGTGTGTCTGGGGCCAACGTCCTGACTTTC	CASSAWDRGVSGANVLTF
few	TRBV6-5	TRBD1	TRBJ2-2	TGTGCCAGCAGTTACGGGGGGACAGGGACCACCGGGGAGCTGTTTTTT	CASSYGGTGTTGELFF
many	TRBV20-1	TRBD1	TRBJ2-1	TGCAGTGCAATAACCGGGACAGGGGGCAATGAGCAGTTCTTC	CSAITGTGGNEQFF
.	TRBV7-9	.	TRBJ1-5	TGTGCCAGCGGCTCGGGGGGCAGCAATCAGCCCCAGCATTTT	CASGSGGSNQPQHF
.	TRBV19	.	TRBJ1-1	TGTGCCAGTAGTGCACTCGACGGGAACACTGAAGCTTTCTTT	CASSALDGNTEAFF
.	TRBV6-2/TRBV6-3	.	TRBJ1-2	TGTGCCAGCAGTTACTCCAGTACGACTCTCTATGGCTACACCTTC	CASSYSSTTLYGYTF
.	TRBV7-9	.	TRBJ1-1	TGTGCCAGCAGCCAATCGGGGCGTCGTACTGAAGCTTTCTTT	CASSQSGRRTEAFF
.	TRBV7-6	TRBD1	TRBJ2-5	TGTGCCAGCAGCCTCCTTCAAGCCCGGGACAGGGGGTTCAGTGAGCAGTACTTC	CASSLLQARDRGFSEQYF
few	TRBV20-1	.	TRBJ1-6	TGCAGTGCTAGAGTGGGGCTCACCTATAATTCACCCCTCCACTTT	CSARVGLTYNSPLHF
.	TRBV6-5	.	TRBJ1-1	TGTGCCAGCAGCCCGGGTACTCGGGACACTGAAGCTTTCTTT	CASSPGTRDTEAFF
many	TRBV12-3/TRBV12-4	TRBD1	TRBJ1-2	TGTGCCAGCGGCCGACAGGGATACTATGGCTACACCTTC	CASGRQGYYGYTF